This T cell receptor beta chain derives from a study of naive and memory T cell subsets. Findings of the study overall: Activation and differentiation may alter RNA-based TCR counts. A few larger clonotypes appeared in naive repertoires, especially CD8, possibly memory cells re-expressing CD45RA.

V lost 2 bases, J lost 1 base, and 6 bases stayed unmatched. The CDR3 consists of 16 residues. About this clonotype itself: The antigen remains undetermined.

CD8 T cells were positively selected from what remained after CD4 positive selection. Two oligonucleotides, mixed equimolar, formed the beta constant-region primer covering TRBC1 and TRBC2. The ligated cDNA underwent four PCR rounds using SP2 and nested alpha and beta constant-region primers. Ligation attached a single-stranded oligonucleotide with a 12-nucleotide UMI and the SP2 primer to the cDNA 3' end. Using its own MiXCR run on the UMI-ligation and nested PCR reads, TCRdb lists one record per CDR3 protein. This table has over 100,000 distinct CDR3 sequences, approximately 15% appearing once. Sequencing was done on a sample of naive CD8+ T cells from blood. The clonotype originates from a human donor in good health. The V gene is TRBV23-1, the J gene TRBJ2-7; 9 nucleotides match TRBD2. TRBV23-1 is flagged as an ORF with uncertain function. The CDR3 here is CASSQPNSGSSYEQYF. The CDR3 DNA sequence: TGCGCCAGCAGTCAACCAAATAGCGGGAGTTCCTACGAGCAGTACTTC.